The sequence of this T cell receptor beta chain was determined in a study of blood T cell repertoires in COVID-19. Study as a whole: Italy, Spain and the United States were the sources of the convalescent and acute COVID-19 samples. The cDNA or gDNA used as material had been derived from T cells, B-cell-depleted T cells, or PBMCs.

Per the authors' pipeline: The assay estimated nucleated cells by amplifying reference gene primers. Using immunoSEQ multiplex PCR, the repertoire was profiled, and TCRdb retains in-frame clones only, with some absent. The V and J calls and the clone size are those of that table, but D and trimming were determined from the DNA. The sample lists 90,000 to 110,000 clones, roughly 88% occurring once. Material for sequencing was peripheral blood. The TCR sequence derives from a woman older than 75 with active or convalescent COVID-19.

CDR3 DNA sequence: TGTGCCAGCAGAGGGACAGGGGAAGAGACCCAGTACTTC. It specifies CASRGTGEETQYF. The V and J genes are TRBV11-3 and TRBJ2-5, with 10 bases lining up with TRBD1. The germline gives CDR1 SGHNT, CDR2 YENEEA. CDR3 length: 13 amino acids. V lost 6 bases, J lost 3 bases, and 1 base stayed unmatched. The full variable domain, with the rest looked up from reference TRBV11-3 and TRBJ2-5, is EAGVVQSPRYKIIEKKQPVAFWCNPISGHNTLYWYLQNLGQGPELLIRYENEEAVDDSQLPKDRFSAERLKGVDSTLKIQPAELGDSAVYLCASRGTGEETQYFGPGTRLLVL.